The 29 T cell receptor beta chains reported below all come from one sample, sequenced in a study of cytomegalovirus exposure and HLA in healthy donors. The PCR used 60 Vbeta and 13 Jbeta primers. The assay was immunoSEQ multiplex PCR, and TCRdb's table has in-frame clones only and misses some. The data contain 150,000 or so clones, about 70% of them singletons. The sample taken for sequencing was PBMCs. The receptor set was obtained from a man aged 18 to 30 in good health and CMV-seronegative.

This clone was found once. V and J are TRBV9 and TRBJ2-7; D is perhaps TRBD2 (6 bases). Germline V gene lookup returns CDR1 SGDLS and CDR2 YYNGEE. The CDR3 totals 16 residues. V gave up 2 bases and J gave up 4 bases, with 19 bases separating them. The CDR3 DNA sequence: TGTGCCAGCAGCGTGCGGGATCCATCGGGCCGGTACGAGCAGTACGTC. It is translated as CASSVRDPSGRYEQYV.

DNA for the CDR3: TGTGCCAGCAGCCAGGGTAAACAGGGAAACACCGGGGAGCTGTTTTTT. Encoded protein: CASSQGKQGNTGELFF. This chain joins TRBV11-2 and TRBJ2-2; D is perhaps TRBD1 (6 bases). This CDR3 is 16 amino acids long. The ends were cut back, 5 bases at V and 2 bases at J, with 15 bases in the middle. Germline assignment: CDR1 SGHAT and CDR2 FQNNGV.

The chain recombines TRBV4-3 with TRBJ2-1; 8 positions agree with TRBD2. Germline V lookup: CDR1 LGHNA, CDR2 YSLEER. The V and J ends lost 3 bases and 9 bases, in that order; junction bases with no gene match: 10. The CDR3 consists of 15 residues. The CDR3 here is CASSHRAGAPSEQFF. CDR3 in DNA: TGCGCCAGCAGCCATAGAGCGGGGGCACCTAGTGAGCAGTTCTTC.

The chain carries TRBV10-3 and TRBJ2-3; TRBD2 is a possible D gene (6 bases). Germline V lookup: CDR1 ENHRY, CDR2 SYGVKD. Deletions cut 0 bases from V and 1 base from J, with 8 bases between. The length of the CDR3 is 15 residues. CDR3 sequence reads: CAISESEGRTDTQYF. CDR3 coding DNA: TGTGCCATCAGTGAGTCGGAGGGGCGCACAGATACGCAGTATTTT.

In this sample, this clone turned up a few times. The CDR3 DNA sequence: TGTGCCAGCAGCGTATTATCTCGAGGGTCGGGCGGGGAGCTGTTTTTT. Residues: CASSVLSRGSGGELFF. The chain has TRBV9 and TRBJ2-2; a weak D match, TRBD2 (5 bases). The CDR3 is 16 residues long. Germline V gene lookup returns CDR1 SGDLS and CDR2 YYNGEE. V was shortened by 1 base and J by 7 bases, with 17 bases between the two germline ends.

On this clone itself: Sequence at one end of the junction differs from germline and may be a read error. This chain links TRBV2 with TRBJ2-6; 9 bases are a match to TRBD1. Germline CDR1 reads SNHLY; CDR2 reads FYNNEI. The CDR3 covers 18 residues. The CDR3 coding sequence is TGTGCCAGCAGAGCTTCGGGACAGGGTCACTCTGGGGCCAACGGCCTGACTTTC. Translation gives CASRASGQGHSGANGLTF.

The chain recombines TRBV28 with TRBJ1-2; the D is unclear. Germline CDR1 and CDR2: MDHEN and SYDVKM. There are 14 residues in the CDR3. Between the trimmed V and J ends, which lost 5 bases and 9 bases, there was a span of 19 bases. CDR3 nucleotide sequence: TGTGCCAGCAGTCAAGACGTCGAGGTCGTTCGCTACACCTTC. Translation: CASSQDVEVVRYTF.

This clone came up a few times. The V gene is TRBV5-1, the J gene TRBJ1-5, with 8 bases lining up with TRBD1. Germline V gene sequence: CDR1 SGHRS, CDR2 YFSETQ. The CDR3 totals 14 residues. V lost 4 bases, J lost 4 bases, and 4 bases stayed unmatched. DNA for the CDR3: TGCGCCAGCAGCCCGGGACAGGAAAATCAGCCCCAGCATTTT. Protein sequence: CASSPGQENQPQHF.

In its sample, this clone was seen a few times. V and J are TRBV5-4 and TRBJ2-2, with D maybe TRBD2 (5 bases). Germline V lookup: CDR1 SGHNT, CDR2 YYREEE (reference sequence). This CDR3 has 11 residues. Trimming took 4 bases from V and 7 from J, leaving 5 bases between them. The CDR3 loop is CASSSGGELFF. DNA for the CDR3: TGTGCCAGCAGCAGCGGCGGGGAGCTGTTTTTT.

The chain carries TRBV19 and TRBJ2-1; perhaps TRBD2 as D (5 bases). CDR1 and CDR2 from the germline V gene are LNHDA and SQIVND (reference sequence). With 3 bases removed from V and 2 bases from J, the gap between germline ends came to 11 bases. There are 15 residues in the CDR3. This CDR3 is CASSMDRLPYNEQFF. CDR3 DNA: TGTGCCAGTAGTATGGATCGACTACCCTACAATGAGCAGTTCTTC.

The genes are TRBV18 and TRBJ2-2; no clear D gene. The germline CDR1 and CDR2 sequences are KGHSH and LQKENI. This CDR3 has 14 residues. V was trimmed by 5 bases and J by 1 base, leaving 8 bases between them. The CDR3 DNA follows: TGTGCCAGCTCATCTACAGAGAACACCGGGGAGCTGTTTTTT. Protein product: CASSSTENTGELFF.

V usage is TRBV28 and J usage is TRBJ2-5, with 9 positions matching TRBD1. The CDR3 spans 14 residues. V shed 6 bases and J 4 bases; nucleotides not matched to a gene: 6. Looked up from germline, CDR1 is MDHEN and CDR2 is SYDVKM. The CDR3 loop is CASRLTGGRETQYF. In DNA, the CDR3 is TGTGCCAGCAGACTCACAGGGGGCAGAGAGACCCAGTACTTC. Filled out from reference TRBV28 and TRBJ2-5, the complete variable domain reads DVKVTQSSRYLVKRTGEKVFLECVQDMDHENMFWYRQDPGLGLRLIYFSYDVKMKEKGDIPEGYSVSREKKERFSLILESASTNQTSMYLCASRLTGGRETQYFGPGTRLLVL.

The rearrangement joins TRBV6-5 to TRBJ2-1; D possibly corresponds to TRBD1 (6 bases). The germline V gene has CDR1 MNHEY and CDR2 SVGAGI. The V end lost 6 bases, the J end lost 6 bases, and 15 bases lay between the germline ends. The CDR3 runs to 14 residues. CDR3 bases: TGTGCCAGCAGGGTACAGGGTGCGGGCAATGAGCAGTTCTTC. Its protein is CASRVQGAGNEQFF.

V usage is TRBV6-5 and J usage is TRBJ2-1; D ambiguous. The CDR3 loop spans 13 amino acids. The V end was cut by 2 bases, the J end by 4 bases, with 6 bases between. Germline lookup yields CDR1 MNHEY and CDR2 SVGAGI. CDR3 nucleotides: TGTGCCAGCAGTTACGGCAGGTACAATGAGCAGTTCTTC. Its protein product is CASSYGRYNEQFF.

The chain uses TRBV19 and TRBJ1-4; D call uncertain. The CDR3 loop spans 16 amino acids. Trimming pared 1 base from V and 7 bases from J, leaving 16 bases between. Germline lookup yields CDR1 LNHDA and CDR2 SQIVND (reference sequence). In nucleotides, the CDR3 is TGTGCCAGTAGTATAGGGTTCTCCTTAGCTGGTGAAAAACTGTTTTTT. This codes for CASSIGFSLAGEKLFF. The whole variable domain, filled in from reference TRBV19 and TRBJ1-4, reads DGGITQSPKYLFRKEGQNVTLSCEQNLNHDAMYWYRQDPGQGLRLIYYSQIVNDFQKGDIAEGYSVSREKKESFPLTVTSAQKNPTAFYLCASSIGFSLAGEKLFFGSGTQLSVL.

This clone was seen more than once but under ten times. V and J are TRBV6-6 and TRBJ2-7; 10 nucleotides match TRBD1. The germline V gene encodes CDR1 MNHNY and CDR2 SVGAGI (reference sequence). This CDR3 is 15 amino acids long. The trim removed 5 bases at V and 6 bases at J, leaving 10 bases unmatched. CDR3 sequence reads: CASSDPDRGSLEQYV. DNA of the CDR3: TGTGCCAGCAGTGACCCGGACAGGGGGTCCCTCGAGCAGTACGTC.

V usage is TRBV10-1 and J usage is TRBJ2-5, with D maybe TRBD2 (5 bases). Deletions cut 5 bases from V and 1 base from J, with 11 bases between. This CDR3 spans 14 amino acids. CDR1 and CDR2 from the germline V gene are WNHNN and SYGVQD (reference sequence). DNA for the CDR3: TGCGCCAGCAGTCCAGGTCGGGGCCAAGAGACCCAGTACTTC. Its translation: CASSPGRGQETQYF.

This CDR3 is CASSISHWADSYEQYF. In DNA form, the CDR3 reads TGTGCCAGTAGTATATCGCATTGGGCAGACTCCTACGAGCAGTACTTC. This chain connects TRBV19 to TRBJ2-7; D is undetermined. Trimming took 2 bases from V and 0 from J, leaving 14 bases between them. This CDR3 has 16 amino acids. Looked up from germline, CDR1 is LNHDA and CDR2 is SQIVND (reference sequence).

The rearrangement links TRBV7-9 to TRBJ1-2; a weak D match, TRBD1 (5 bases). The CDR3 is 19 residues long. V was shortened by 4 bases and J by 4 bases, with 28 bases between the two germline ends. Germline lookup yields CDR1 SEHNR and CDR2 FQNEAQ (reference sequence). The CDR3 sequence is CASSSLDPGLPEGFYGYTF. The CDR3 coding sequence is TGTGCCAGCAGCTCCTTAGATCCGGGACTCCCAGAAGGGTTCTATGGCTACACCTTC.

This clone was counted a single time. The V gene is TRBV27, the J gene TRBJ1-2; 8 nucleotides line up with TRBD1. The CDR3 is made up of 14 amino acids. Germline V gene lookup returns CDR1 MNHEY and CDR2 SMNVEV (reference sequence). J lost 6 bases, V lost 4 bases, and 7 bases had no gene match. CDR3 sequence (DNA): TGTGCCAGCAGTTCCGGGACAGGAGTGGATGGCTACACCTTC. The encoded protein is CASSSGTGVDGYTF.

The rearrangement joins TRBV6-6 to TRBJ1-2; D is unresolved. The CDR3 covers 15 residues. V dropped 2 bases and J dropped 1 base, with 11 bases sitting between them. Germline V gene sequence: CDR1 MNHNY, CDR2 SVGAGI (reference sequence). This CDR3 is CASSYTNTDNYGYTF. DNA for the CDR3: TGTGCCAGCAGTTACACAAATACAGATAACTATGGCTACACCTTC.

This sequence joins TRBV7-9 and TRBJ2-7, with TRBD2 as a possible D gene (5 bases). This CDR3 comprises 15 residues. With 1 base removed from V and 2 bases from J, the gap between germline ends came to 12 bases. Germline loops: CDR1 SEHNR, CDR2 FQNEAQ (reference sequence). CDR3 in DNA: TGTGCCAGCAGCTTAGGTGAGAGGGCCGCCTACGAGCAGTACTTC. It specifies CASSLGERAAYEQYF.

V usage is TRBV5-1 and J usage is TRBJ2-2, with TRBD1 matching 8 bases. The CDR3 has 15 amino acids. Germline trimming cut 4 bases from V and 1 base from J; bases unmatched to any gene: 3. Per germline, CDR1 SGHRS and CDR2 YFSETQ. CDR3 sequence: CASSETGVNTGELFF. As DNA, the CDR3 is TGCGCCAGCAGCGAGACAGGGGTGAACACCGGGGAGCTGTTTTTT.

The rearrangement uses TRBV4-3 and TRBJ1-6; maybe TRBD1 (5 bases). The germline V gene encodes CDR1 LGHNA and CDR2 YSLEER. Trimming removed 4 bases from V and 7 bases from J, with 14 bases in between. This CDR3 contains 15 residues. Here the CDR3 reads CASSPLGTWNSPLHF. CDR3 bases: TGCGCCAGCAGCCCACTTGGGACTTGGAATTCACCCCTCCACTTT.

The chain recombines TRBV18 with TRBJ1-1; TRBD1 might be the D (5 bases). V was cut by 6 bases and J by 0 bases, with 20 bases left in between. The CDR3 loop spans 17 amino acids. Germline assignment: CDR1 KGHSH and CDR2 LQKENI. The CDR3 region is CASSLLGQGGMNTEAFF. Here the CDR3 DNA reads TGTGCCAGCTCCCTCCTTGGGCAGGGCGGGATGAACACTGAAGCTTTCTTT.

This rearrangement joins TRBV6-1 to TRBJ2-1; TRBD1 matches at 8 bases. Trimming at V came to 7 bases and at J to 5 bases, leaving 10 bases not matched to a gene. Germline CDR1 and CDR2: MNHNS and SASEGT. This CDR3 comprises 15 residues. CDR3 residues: CASMQVAGGHNEQFF. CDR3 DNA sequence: TGTGCCAGCATGCAGGTGGCAGGGGGCCACAATGAGCAGTTCTTC.

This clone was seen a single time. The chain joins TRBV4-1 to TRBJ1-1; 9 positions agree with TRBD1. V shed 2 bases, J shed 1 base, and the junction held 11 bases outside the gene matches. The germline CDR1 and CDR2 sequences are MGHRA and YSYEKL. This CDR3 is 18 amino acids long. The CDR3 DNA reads TGCGCCAGCAGCCAACCTACCCGGGACAGGGTCTCGAACACTGAAGCTTTCTTT. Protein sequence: CASSQPTRDRVSNTEAFF.

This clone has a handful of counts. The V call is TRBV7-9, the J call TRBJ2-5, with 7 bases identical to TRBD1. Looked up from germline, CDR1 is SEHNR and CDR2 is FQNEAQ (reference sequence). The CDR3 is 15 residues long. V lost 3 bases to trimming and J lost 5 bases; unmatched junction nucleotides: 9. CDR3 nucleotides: TGTGCCAGCAGCTTCTACGACAGGGCGGGCGAGACCCAGTACTTC. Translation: CASSFYDRAGETQYF.

CDR3 DNA: TGCGCCAGCAGCCCAGGGGAGTATGGCTACACCTTC. It specifies CASSPGEYGYTF. The chain recombines TRBV10-2 with TRBJ1-2; D may be TRBD1 (6 bases). The V gene lost 6 bases and the J gene lost 5 bases, with 10 bases spanning the gap. The CDR3 contains 12 residues. The germline V gene has CDR1 WSHSY and CDR2 SAAADI.